This T cell receptor (beta chain) comes out of a study of identical twins. General study points: Memory repertoires showed no such pattern, whereas abundant cord blood beta clonotypes carried fewer insertions.

The length of the CDR3 is 16 residues. V lost 6 bases to trimming and J lost 5 bases; unmatched junction nucleotides: 15. The germline gives CDR1 MNHNY, CDR2 SVGAGI (reference sequence). With respect to this clonotype: Its specificity is not known.

TCRdb re-analysed the 5' RACE reads in MiXCR, keeping a single row per CDR3 protein. The table lists 1.5 million to 2 million distinct CDR3 sequences, around 29% of them singletons. V gene TRBV6-6 combines with J gene TRBJ1-2, with 7 bases identical to TRBD1. Sequenced input: cord blood. The receptor comes from a newborn girl in good health. CDR3 nucleotide sequence: TGTGCCAGCAGGTTAACGTCCGGGGACAGTCTTTATGGCTACACCTTC. Protein: CASRLTSGDSLYGYTF.